These 8 T cell receptor beta chains came from one sample sequenced in a study of blood T cell repertoires in COVID-19. Measured with immunoSEQ multiplex PCR; TCRdb has only the in-frame clones, and not every one. The data show about 220,000 clones, about 90% seen once. The source material was PBMCs or T cells enriched from blood (not recorded which). These receptors all come from a man in his thirties or forties who had been exposed to COVID-19.

The V and J genes are TRBV4-1 and TRBJ1-2, with a possible D match to TRBD1 (5 bases). The CDR3 is 19 residues long. V dropped 0 bases and J dropped 3 bases, with 23 bases sitting between them. Germline CDR1 is MGHRA and CDR2 is YSYEKL. The CDR3 DNA follows: TGCGCCAGCAGCCAAGATACACCCCGGTTGGCAGGGAGGGACTATGGCTACACCTTC. It codes for CASSQDTPRLAGRDYGYTF.

This sequence joins TRBV30 and TRBJ1-4; D not certain. This CDR3 spans 12 amino acids. V was cut by 0 bases and J by 7 bases, with 6 bases left in between. CDR1 is GTSNPN and CDR2 is SVGIG in the germline V gene (reference sequence). The CDR3 region has the DNA TGTGCCTGGAGTGTACGGGGTGAAAAACTGTTTTTT. Its translation is CAWSVRGEKLFF.

The chain links TRBV7-2 to TRBJ1-2; D is perhaps TRBD1 (6 bases). This CDR3 has 13 residues. The V gene's germline CDR1 is SGHTA and CDR2 FQGNSA. V was pared by 0 bases and J by 8 bases, with 10 bases between. Here the CDR3 reads CASSLARQGGYTF. The CDR3 DNA is TGTGCCAGCAGCTTAGCACGGCAGGGGGGCTACACCTTC.

This clone appeared a single time. The V gene is TRBV6-5, the J gene TRBJ1-2; 9 bases match TRBD1. The CDR3 is 16 residues long. Germline lookup yields CDR1 MNHEY and CDR2 SVGAGI. V was pared by 0 bases and J by 7 bases, with 9 bases of the junction left unmatched. The CDR3 nucleotides are TGTGCCAGCAGTTACTCGGTGCCGGGACAGGGTTCTGGCTACACCTTC. Encoded protein: CASSYSVPGQGSGYTF.

The chain is built from TRBV14 and TRBJ1-5, with a weak D call TRBD1 (5 bases). Germline lookup yields CDR1 SGHDN and CDR2 FVKESK. The germline V and J ends were trimmed by 1 base and 0 bases, with 16 bases remaining between them. There are 18 residues in the CDR3. The CDR3 DNA reads as TGTGCCAGCAGCCAAGGGCATAACAGGTCGTATAGCAATCAGCCCCAGCATTTT. It codes for CASSQGHNRSYSNQPQHF.

The V call is TRBV6-2 or TRBV6-3, the J call TRBJ2-1, with 12 positions matching TRBD2. With 3 bases clipped from V and 6 bases from J, the junction kept 15 bases outside the gene matches. Germline CDR1 and CDR2: MNHEY and SVGEGT. The CDR3 covers 19 residues. CDR3 in amino acids: CASSYDYLAGGRFVNEQFF. In DNA form, the CDR3 reads TGTGCCAGCAGTTATGACTATCTAGCGGGGGGGCGGTTTGTCAATGAGCAGTTCTTC.

The genes are TRBV19 and TRBJ1-6; D possibly corresponds to TRBD1 (6 bases). Germline CDR1 and CDR2: LNHDA and SQIVND (reference sequence). V lost 9 bases and J 9 bases, leaving 18 bases between the germline ends. The CDR3 has 14 amino acids. The CDR3 region is CASRGYLPRSPLHF. In nucleotides, the CDR3 is TGTGCCAGCAGGGGCTACCTGCCCCGTTCACCCCTCCACTTT. Using reference TRBV19 and TRBJ1-6 for the parts outside the CDR3, the full variable domain is DGGITQSPKYLFRKEGQNVTLSCEQNLNHDAMYWYRQDPGQGLRLIYYSQIVNDFQKGDIAEGYSVSREKKESFPLTVTSAQKNPTAFYLCASRGYLPRSPLHFGNGTRLTVT.

The gene calls are TRBV5-6 and TRBJ1-6, with unresolved D. The CDR3 has 13 amino acids. The V gene's germline CDR1 is SGHDT and CDR2 YYEEEE. V lost 2 bases to trimming and J lost 10 bases, with 10 bases between them. CDR3 region: CASSLEGDSPLHF. The CDR3 DNA follows: TGTGCCAGCAGCTTAGAAGGAGACTCACCCCTCCACTTT.